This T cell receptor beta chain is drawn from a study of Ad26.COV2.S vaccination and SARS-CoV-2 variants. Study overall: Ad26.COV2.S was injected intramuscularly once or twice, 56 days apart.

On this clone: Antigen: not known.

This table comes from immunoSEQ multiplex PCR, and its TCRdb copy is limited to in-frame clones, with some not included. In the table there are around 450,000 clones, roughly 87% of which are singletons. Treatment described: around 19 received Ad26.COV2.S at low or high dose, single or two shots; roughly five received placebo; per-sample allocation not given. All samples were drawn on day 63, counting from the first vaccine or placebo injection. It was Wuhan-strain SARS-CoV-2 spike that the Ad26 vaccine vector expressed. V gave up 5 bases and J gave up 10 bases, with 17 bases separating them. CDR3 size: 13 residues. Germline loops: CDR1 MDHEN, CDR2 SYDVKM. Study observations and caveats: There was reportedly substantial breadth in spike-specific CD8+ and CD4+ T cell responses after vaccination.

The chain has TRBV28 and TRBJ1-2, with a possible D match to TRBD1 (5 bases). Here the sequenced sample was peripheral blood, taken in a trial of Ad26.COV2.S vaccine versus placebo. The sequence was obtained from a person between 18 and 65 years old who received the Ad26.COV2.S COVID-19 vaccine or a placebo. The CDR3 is CASSTSLGVDYTF. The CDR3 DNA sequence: TGTGCCAGCAGTACGTCTTTGGGGGTCGACTACACCTTC.